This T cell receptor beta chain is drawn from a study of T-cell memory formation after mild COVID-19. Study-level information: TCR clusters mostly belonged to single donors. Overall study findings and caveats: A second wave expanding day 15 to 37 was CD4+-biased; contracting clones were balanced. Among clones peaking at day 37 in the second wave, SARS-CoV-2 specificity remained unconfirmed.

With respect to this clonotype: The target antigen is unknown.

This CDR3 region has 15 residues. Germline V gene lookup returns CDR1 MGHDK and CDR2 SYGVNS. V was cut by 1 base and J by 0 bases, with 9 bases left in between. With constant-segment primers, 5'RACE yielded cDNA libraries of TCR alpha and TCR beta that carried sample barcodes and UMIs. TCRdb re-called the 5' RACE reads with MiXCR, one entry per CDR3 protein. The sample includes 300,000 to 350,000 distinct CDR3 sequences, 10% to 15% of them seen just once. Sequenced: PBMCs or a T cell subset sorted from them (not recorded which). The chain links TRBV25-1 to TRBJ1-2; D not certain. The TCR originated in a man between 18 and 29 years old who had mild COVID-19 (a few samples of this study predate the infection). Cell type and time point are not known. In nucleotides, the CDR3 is TGTGCCAGCAGTGAATGGGATAACCCTAACTATGGCTACACCTTC. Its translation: CASSEWDNPNYGYTF.